The 14 T cell receptor beta chains in this list originate from one sample, sequenced in a study of beta chain features in type 1 diabetes. Expressed TCRB transcripts were sequenced after all isolated RNA was converted to cDNA. Measured with immunoSEQ multiplex PCR; TCRdb has only the in-frame clones, and not every one. This table holds hundreds of thousands of clones, around an eighth found once. Study-wide results and limits: Type 1 diabetes patients showed a moderate but significant shortening of TCRB CDR3s in all four CD4+ subsets.

Their recognized antigens are unknown. The sample consisted of naive CD4+ T cells from blood. The receptors here all came from a man between 18 and 35 years old with type 1 diabetes.

This clone was seen only a few times. The chain couples TRBV29-1 to TRBJ2-3; D remains unclear. There are 11 residues in the CDR3. In germline, CDR1 is SQVTM, CDR2 ANQGSEA. V lost 1 base to trimming and J lost 4 bases, with 3 bases between them. In DNA, the CDR3 is TGCAGCGTTGAAGTAGCAGATACGCAGTATTTT. Its protein is CSVEVADTQYF.

The sample holds a few counts of this clone. This chain links TRBV5-1 with TRBJ2-5; 14 bases agree with TRBD2. The V gene's germline CDR1 is SGHRS and CDR2 YFSETQ. The ends lost 3 bases at V and 3 bases at J; junction bases unmatched: 7. The CDR3 is 17 amino acids. For the CDR3, the DNA is TGCGCCAGCAGCTCAATTCCGGGACTAGCGGGGGAAGAGACCCAGTACTTC. Amino acid sequence: CASSSIPGLAGEETQYF. Supplemented by reference TRBV5-1 and TRBJ2-5, the full variable domain reads KAGVTQTPRYLIKTRGQQVTLSCSPISGHRSVSWYQQTPGQGLQFLFEYFSETQRNKGNFPGRFSGRQFSNSRSEMNVSTLELGDSALYLCASSSIPGLAGEETQYFGPGTRLLVL.

For this clone: Distinct nucleotide sequences in the sample also encode this CDR3. The gene calls are TRBV6-5 and TRBJ2-5, with TRBD2 identical over 13 bases. J was trimmed by 2 bases and V by 5 bases; bases with no gene match: 2. Germline V gives CDR1 MNHEY, CDR2 SVGAGI. This CDR3 has 15 residues. The DNA for the CDR3 is TGTGCCAGCAGTCCACTAGCGGGGGGGCAAGAGACCCAGTACTTC. Amino acids: CASSPLAGGQETQYF.

This clone has a handful of counts. This sequence joins TRBV29-1 and TRBJ1-2; D unclear. The CDR3 extends over 13 amino acids. Per the germline V gene, CDR1 is SQVTM and CDR2 is ANQGSEA. V was trimmed by 4 bases and J by 8 bases, leaving 17 bases between them. The CDR3 reads CSVGEVGSAGYTF. CDR3 nucleotides: TGCAGCGTTGGGGAAGTTGGGAGCGCGGGCTACACCTTC. The full variable domain, its missing parts supplied by reference TRBV29-1 and TRBJ1-2, is SAVISQKPSRDICQRGTSLTIQCQVDSQVTMMFWYRQQPGQSLTLIATANQGSEATYESGFVIDKFPISRPNLTFSTLTVSNMSPEDSSIYLCSVGEVGSAGYTFGSGTRLTVV.

This clone turned up a few times. This chain uses TRBV28 with TRBJ2-3; TRBD1 matches at 11 bases. Germline V lookup: CDR1 MDHEN, CDR2 SYDVKM. The CDR3 has 14 residues. J gave up 10 bases and V 4 bases, and 7 bases lay outside the gene matches. CDR3 amino acids: CASSSPGQGGPQYF. The CDR3 DNA sequence: TGTGCCAGCAGTTCACCGGGACAGGGGGGTCCGCAGTATTTT.

V is TRBV7-2 and J is TRBJ1-1, with 7 bases that match TRBD1. Germline lookup yields CDR1 SGHTA and CDR2 FQGNSA. The CDR3 is 13 amino acids. Losses at the gene ends were 5 bases for V and 4 bases for J; bases not matched to a gene: 4. In nucleotides, the CDR3 is TGTGCCAGCAGCGAACAGGGGAGCACTGAAGCTTTCTTT. Protein: CASSEQGSTEAFF.

The chain joins TRBV20-1 to TRBJ2-5, with a weak D call TRBD2 (6 bases). V was shortened by 5 bases and J by 13 bases, with 17 bases between the two germline ends. This CDR3 contains 11 residues. Germline V lookup: CDR1 DFQATT, CDR2 SNEGSKA (reference sequence). The CDR3 DNA is TGCAGTGCTCTAAACCGGGACTCGTTGTACTTC. It specifies CSALNRDSLYF.

The chain has TRBV14 and TRBJ1-2, with 11 bases aligning to TRBD1. V shed 5 bases and J 7 bases; nucleotides not matched to a gene: 3. This CDR3 is built from 13 residues. The germline V gene encodes CDR1 SGHDN and CDR2 FVKESK. The CDR3 bases are TGTGCCAGCAGCACGGGGACAGGGGGTGGCTACACCTTC. It codes for CASSTGTGGGYTF.

V and J are TRBV6-1 and TRBJ2-7; the D call may be TRBD1 or TRBD2 (5 bases each). CDR1 MNHNS and CDR2 SASEGT come from the germline V gene. V was pared by 7 bases and J by 2 bases, with 15 bases between. This CDR3 comprises 14 residues. CDR3 region: CASTPGWDPYEQYF. CDR3 coding DNA: TGTGCCAGCACCCCGGGGTGGGACCCCTACGAGCAGTACTTC.

CDR3 amino acids: CASSLFGVGGGYTF. The CDR3 DNA sequence: TGTGCCAGCAGTTTATTTGGAGTAGGTGGTGGCTACACCTTC. The chain joins TRBV28 to TRBJ1-2; D is undetermined. V lost 1 base to trimming and J lost 7 bases, with 13 bases between them. The germline V gene has CDR1 MDHEN and CDR2 SYDVKM. The CDR3 is made up of 14 amino acids.

The CDR3 DNA follows: TGTGCCAGCAGTGAATCCCAGTCAGTCGATGGCTACACCTTC. Its translation: CASSESQSVDGYTF. The chain carries TRBV6-1 and TRBJ1-2; D is ambiguous. With 2 bases removed from V and 6 bases from J, the gap between germline ends came to 13 bases. This CDR3 is 14 amino acids long. In germline, CDR1 is MNHNS, CDR2 SASEGT.

This clone turned up a few times. The chain combines TRBV11-2 with TRBJ1-5; D unresolved. Germline lookup yields CDR1 SGHAT and CDR2 FQNNGV. This CDR3 spans 14 amino acids. V was shortened by 1 base and J by 7 bases, with 11 bases between the two germline ends. The chain's CDR3 is CASSLALGYQPQHF. CDR3 nucleotides: TGTGCCAGCAGCTTAGCACTCGGGTACCAGCCCCAGCATTTT.

The CDR3 region is CASSKETGTQISNYGYTF. CDR3 nucleotides: TGTGCCAGCAGCAAGGAAACCGGGACGCAGATTTCAAACTATGGCTACACCTTC. The chain joins TRBV4-2 to TRBJ1-2; perhaps TRBD1 as D (5 bases). The CDR3 is 18 residues long. Deletions cut 5 bases from V and 2 bases from J, with 24 bases between. The germline V gene encodes CDR1 LGHNA and CDR2 YNFKEQ.

This clone has just a few counts. This chain uses TRBV30 with TRBJ1-2; D is unclear. Germline V gene lookup returns CDR1 GTSNPN and CDR2 SVGIG (reference sequence). This CDR3 has 11 residues. V was cut by 4 bases and J by 7 bases, with 10 bases left in between. The CDR3 region has the DNA TGTGCCTGGAATTCCGTAGGTGGCTACACCTTC. Translation gives CAWNSVGGYTF.